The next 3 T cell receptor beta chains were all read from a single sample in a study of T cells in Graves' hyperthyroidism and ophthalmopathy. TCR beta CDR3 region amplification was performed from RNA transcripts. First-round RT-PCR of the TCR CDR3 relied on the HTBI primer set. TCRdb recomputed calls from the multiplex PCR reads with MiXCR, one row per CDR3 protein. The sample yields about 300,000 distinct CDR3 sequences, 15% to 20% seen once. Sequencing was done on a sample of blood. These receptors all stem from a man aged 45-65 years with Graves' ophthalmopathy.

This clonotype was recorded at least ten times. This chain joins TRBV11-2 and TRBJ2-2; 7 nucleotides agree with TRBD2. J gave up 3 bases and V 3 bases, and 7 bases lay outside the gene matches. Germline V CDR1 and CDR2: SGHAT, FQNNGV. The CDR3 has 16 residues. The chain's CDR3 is CASSFLLAVHTGELFF. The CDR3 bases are TGTGCCAGCAGCTTCTTGCTAGCGGTTCACACCGGGGAGCTGTTTTTT. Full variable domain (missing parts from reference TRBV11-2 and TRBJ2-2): EAGVAQSPRYKIIEKRQSVAFWCNPISGHATLYWYQQILGQGPKLLIQFQNNGVVDDSQLPKDRFSAERLKGVDSTLKIQPAKLEDSAVYLCASSFLLAVHTGELFFGEGSRLTVL.

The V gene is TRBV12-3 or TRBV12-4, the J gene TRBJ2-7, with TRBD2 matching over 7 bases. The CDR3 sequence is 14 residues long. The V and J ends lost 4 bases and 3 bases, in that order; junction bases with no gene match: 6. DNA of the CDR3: TGTGCCAGCAGTTATCTAGCGGAGAACTACGAGCAGTACTTC. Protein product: CASSYLAENYEQYF.

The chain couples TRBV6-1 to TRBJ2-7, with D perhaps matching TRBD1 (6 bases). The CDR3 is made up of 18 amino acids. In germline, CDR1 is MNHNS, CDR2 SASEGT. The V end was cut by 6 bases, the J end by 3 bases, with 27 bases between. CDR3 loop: CASSAAAGATGPYYEQYF. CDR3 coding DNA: TGTGCCAGCAGCGCCGCCGCAGGGGCGACAGGCCCCTACTACGAGCAGTACTTC.